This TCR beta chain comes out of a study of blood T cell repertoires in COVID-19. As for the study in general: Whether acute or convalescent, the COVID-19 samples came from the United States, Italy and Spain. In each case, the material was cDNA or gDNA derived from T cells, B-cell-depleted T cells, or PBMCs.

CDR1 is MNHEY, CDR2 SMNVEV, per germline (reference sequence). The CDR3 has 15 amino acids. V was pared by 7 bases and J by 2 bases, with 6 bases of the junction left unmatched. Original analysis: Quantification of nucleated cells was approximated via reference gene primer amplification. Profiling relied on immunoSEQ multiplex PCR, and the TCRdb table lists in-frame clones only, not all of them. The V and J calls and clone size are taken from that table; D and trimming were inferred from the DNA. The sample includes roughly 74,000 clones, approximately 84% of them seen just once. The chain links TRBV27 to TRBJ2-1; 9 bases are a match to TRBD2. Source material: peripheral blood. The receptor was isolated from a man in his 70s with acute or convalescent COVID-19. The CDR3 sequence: CASTLSGSPYNEQFF. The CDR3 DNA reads TGTGCCAGCACTCTTAGCGGGAGCCCCTACAATGAGCAGTTCTTC.